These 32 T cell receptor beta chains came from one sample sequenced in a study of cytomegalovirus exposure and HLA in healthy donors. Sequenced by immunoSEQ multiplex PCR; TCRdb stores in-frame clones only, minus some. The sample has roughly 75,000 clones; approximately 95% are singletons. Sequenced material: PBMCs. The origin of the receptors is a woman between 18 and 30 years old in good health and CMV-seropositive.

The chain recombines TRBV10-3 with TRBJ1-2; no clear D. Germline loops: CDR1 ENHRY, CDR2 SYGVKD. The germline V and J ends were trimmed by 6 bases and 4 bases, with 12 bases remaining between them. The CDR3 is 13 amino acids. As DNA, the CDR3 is TGTGCCATCAGCACCGGAGAAGTCTATGGCTACACCTTC. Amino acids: CAISTGEVYGYTF.

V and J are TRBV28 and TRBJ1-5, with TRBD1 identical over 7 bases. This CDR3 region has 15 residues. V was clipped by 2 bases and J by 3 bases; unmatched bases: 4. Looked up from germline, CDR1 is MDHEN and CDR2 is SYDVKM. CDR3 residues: CASSLMDRYNQPQHF. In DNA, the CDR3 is TGTGCCAGCAGTTTAATGGACAGGTACAATCAGCCCCAGCATTTT.

CDR3 nucleotides: TGTGCCAGCAGTGTGGCTAGCCTCAGCACAGATACGCAGTATTTT. It encodes CASSVASLSTDTQYF. This chain links TRBV6-1 with TRBJ2-3; a possible D gene is TRBD2 (5 bases). From germline, CDR1 is MNHNS and CDR2 SASEGT. V was trimmed by 4 bases and J by 0 bases, leaving 11 bases between them. The CDR3 is 15 amino acids.

Written as DNA, the CDR3 is TGCGCCAGCAGCCAAGCTCCCCCAGAGACCCAGTACTTC. Residues: CASSQAPPETQYF. The V and J genes are TRBV4-1 and TRBJ2-5; D gene unclear. V lost 1 base, J lost 4 bases, and 7 bases lay in between. The CDR3 loop spans 13 amino acids. CDR1 is MGHRA and CDR2 is YSYEKL in the germline V gene.

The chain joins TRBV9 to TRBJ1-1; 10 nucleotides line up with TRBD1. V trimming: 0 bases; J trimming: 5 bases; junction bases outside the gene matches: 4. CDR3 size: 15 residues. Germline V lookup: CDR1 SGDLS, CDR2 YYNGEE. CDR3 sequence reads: CASSVAGTGATEAFF. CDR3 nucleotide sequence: TGTGCCAGCAGCGTAGCCGGGACAGGGGCTACTGAAGCTTTCTTT.

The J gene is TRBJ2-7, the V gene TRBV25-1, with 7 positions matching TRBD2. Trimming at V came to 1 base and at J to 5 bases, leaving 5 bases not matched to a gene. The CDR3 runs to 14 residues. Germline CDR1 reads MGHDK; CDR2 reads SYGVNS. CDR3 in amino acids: CASSELGGTNEQYF. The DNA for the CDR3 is TGTGCCAGCAGTGAATTGGGAGGGACCAACGAGCAGTACTTC.

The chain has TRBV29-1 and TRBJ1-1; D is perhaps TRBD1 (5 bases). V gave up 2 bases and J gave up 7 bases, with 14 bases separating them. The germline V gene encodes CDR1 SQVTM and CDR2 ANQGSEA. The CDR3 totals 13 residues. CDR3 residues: CSVELGEGSEAFF. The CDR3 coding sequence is TGCAGCGTTGAACTGGGGGAGGGGAGTGAAGCTTTCTTT. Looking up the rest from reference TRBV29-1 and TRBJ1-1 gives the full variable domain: SAVISQKPSRDICQRGTSLTIQCQVDSQVTMMFWYRQQPGQSLTLIATANQGSEATYESGFVIDKFPISRPNLTFSTLTVSNMSPEDSSIYLCSVELGEGSEAFFGQGTRLTVV.

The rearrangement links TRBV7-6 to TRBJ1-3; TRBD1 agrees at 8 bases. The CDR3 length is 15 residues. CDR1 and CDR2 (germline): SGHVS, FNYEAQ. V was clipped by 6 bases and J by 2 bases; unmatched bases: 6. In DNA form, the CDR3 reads TGTGCCAGCAGTTCCCAGGACAGGGCTGGAAACACCATATATTTT. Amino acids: CASSSQDRAGNTIYF.

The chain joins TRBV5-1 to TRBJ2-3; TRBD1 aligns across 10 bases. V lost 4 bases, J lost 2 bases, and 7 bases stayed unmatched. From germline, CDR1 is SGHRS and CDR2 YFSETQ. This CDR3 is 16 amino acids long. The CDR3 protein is CASSRGQGTNTDTQYF. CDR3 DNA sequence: TGCGCCAGCAGCCGGGGACAGGGGACGAACACAGATACGCAGTATTTT.

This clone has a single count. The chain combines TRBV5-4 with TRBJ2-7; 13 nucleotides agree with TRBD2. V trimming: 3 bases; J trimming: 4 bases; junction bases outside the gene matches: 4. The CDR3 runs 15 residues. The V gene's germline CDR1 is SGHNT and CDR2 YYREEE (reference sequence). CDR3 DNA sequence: TGTGCCAGCAGCTGGGGACTAGCGGGGCCTTACGAGCAGTACTTC. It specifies CASSWGLAGPYEQYF.

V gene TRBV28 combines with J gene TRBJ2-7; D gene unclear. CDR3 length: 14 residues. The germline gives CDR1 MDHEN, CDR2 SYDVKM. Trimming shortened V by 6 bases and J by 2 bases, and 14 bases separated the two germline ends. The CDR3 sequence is CASSSLGYTYEQYF. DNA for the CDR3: TGTGCCAGCAGCTCTCTAGGTTACACCTACGAGCAGTACTTC.

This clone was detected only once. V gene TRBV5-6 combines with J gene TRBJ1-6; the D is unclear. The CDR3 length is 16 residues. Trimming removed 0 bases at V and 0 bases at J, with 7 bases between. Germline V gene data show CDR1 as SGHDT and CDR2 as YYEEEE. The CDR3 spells CASSLVGSSYNSPLHF. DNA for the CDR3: TGTGCCAGCAGCTTGGTTGGGAGCTCCTATAATTCACCCCTCCACTTT.

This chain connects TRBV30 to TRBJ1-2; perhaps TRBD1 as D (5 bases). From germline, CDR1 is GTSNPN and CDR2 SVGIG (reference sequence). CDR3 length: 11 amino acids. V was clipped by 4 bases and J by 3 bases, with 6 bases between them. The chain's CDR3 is CAWTGDYGYTF. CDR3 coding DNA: TGTGCCTGGACGGGGGACTATGGCTACACCTTC.

The CDR3 is CASSQIGGATDTQYF. The DNA for the CDR3 is TGTGCCAGCAGTCAAATCGGGGGGGCCACAGATACGCAGTATTTT. The chain joins TRBV28 to TRBJ2-3; 8 bases are shared with TRBD2. Germline trimming cut 5 bases from V and 2 bases from J; bases unmatched to any gene: 6. The CDR3 loop spans 15 amino acids. Looked up from germline, CDR1 is MDHEN and CDR2 is SYDVKM.

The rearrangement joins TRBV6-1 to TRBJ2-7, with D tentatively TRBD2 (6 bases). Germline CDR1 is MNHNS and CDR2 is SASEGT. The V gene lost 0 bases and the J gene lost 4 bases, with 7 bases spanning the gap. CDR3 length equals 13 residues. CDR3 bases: TGTGCCAGCAGTGAAGCGCGGGGTTACGAGCAGTACTTC. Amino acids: CASSEARGYEQYF.

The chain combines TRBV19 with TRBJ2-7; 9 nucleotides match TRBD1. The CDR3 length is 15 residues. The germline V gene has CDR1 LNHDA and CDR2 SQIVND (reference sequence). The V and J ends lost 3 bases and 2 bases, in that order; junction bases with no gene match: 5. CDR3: CASSIITGGPYEQYF. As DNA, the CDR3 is TGTGCCAGTAGTATTATCACAGGGGGCCCCTACGAGCAGTACTTC.

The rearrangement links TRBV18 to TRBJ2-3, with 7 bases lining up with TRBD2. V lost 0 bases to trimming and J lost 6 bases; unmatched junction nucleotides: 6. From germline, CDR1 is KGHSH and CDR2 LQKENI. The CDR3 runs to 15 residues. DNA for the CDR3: TGTGCCAGCTCACCACCGGCTAGCGGTGTGGATACGCAGTATTTT. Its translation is CASSPPASGVDTQYF.

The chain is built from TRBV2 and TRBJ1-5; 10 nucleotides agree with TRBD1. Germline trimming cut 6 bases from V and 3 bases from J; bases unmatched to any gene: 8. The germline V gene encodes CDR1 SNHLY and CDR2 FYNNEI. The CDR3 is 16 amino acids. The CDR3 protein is CASSVRDRGNNQPQHF. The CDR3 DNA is TGTGCCAGCAGCGTAAGGGACAGGGGAAACAATCAGCCCCAGCATTTT. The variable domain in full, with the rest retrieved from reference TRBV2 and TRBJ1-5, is EPEVTQTPSHQVTQMGQEVILRCVPISNHLYFYWYRQILGQKVEFLVSFYNNEISEKSEIFDDQFSVERPDGSNFTLKIRSTKLEDSAMYFCASSVRDRGNNQPQHFGDGTRLSIL.

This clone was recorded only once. CDR3 loop: CASSQDAGRAGEQYF. CDR3 coding DNA: TGCGCCAGCAGCCAAGATGCCGGGAGGGCCGGGGAGCAGTACTTC. V usage is TRBV4-3 and J usage is TRBJ2-7; 8 bases line up with TRBD2. The CDR3 has 15 residues. V shed 0 bases and J 7 bases; nucleotides not matched to a gene: 8. Germline V CDR1 and CDR2: LGHNA, YSLEER.

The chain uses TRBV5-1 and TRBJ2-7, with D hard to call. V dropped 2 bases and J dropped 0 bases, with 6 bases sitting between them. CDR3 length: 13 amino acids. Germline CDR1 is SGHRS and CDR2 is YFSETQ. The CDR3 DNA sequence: TGCGCCAGCAGCTTAGCTAACTCCTACGAGCAGTACTTC. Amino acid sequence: CASSLANSYEQYF.

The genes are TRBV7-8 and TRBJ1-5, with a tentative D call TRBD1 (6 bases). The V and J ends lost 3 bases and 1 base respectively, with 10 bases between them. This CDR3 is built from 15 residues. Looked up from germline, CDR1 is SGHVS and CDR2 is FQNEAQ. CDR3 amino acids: CASSLGANSNQPQHF. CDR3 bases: TGTGCCAGCAGCTTGGGGGCGAACAGCAATCAGCCCCAGCATTTT. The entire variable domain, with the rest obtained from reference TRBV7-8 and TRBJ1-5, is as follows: GAGVSQSPRYKVAKRGQDVALRCDPISGHVSLFWYQQALGQGPEFLTYFQNEAQLDKSGLPSDRFFAERPEGSVSTLKIQRTQQEDSAVYLCASSLGANSNQPQHFGDGTRLSIL.

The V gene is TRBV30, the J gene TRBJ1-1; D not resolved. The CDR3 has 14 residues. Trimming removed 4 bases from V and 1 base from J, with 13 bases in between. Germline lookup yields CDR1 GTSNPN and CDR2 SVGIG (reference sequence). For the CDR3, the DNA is TGTGCCTGGACCGGAGTGCTGCCGAACACTGAAGCTTTCTTT. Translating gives CAWTGVLPNTEAFF.

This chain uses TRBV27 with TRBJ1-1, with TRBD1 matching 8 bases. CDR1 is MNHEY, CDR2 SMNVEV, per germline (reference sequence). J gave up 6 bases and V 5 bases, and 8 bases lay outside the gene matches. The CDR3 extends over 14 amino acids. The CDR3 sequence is CASSPWTGKAEAFF. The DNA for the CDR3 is TGTGCCAGCAGTCCCTGGACAGGGAAGGCTGAAGCTTTCTTT.

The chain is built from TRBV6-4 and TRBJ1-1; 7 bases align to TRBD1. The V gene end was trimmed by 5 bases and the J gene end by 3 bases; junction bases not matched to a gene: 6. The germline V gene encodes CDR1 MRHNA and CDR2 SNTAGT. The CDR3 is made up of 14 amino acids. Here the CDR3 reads CASSIRQGDTEAFF. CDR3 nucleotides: TGTGCCAGCAGTATCCGACAGGGTGACACTGAAGCTTTCTTT.

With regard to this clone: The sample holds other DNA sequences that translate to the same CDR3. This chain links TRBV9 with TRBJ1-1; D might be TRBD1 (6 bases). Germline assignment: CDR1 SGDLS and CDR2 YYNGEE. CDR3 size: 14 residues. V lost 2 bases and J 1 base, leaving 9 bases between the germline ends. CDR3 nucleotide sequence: TGTGCCAGCAGCGTTGGGGGACAGAACACTGAAGCTTTCTTT. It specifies CASSVGGQNTEAFF.

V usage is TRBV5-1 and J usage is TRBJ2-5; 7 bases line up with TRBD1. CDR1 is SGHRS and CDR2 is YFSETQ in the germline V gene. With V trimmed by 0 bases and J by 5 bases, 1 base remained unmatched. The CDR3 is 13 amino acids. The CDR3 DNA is TGCGCCAGCAGCTTGGTACAGGGGGAGACCCAGTACTTC. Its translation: CASSLVQGETQYF.

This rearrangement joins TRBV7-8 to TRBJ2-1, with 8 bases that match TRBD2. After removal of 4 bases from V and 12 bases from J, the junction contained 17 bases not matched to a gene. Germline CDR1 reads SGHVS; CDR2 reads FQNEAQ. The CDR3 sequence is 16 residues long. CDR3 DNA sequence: TGTGCCAGCAGCTCAGACCCGGGACTAGGGGGACTCGGGCAGTTCTTC. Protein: CASSSDPGLGGLGQFF.

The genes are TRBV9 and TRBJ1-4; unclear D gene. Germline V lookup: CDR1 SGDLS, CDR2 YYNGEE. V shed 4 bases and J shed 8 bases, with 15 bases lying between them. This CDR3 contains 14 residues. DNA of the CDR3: TGTGCCAGCAGCTCCCCCCATCGCGAGGAAAAACTGTTTTTT. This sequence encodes CASSSPHREEKLFF.

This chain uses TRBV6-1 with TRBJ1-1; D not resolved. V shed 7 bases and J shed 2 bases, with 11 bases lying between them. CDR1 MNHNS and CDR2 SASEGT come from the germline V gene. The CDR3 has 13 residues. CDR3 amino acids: CASTARGNTEAFF. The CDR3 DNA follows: TGTGCCAGCACCGCTCGGGGAAACACTGAAGCTTTCTTT.

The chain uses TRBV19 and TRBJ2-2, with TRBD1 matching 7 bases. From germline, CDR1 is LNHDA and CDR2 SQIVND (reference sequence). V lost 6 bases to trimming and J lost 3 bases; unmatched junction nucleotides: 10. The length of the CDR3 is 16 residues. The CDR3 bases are TGTGCCAGTAGCCCCCGGGGACAGCCTCACACCGGGGAGCTGTTTTTT. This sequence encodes CASSPRGQPHTGELFF.

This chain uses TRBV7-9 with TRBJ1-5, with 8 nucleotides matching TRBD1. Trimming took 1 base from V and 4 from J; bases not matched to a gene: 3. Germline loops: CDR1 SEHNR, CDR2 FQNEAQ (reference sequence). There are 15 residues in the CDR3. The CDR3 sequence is CASSLGTGQNQPQHF. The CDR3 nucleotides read TGTGCCAGCAGCTTAGGGACAGGGCAAAATCAGCCCCAGCATTTT.

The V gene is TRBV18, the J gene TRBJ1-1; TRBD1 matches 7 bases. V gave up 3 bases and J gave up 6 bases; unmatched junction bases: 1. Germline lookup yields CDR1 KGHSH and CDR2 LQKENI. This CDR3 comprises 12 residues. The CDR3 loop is CASSPGTAEAFF. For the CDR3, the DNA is TGTGCCAGCTCACCTGGGACAGCTGAAGCTTTCTTT.